The sequence of this TCR beta chain was determined in a study of PD-L1 blockade in urothelial cancer. Study details: Atezolizumab (1,200 mg intravenously every 3 weeks) began in the mid-2010s for patients. Reported median T cell count for blood samples was around 150,000.

Germline V gives CDR1 WSHSY, CDR2 SAAADI. The CDR3 is made up of 14 amino acids. The ends lost 7 bases at V and 8 bases at J; junction bases unmatched: 10. Time point: peripheral blood 6 weeks after treatment start. Produced via immunoSEQ multiplex PCR; TCRdb's table is partial and in-frame only. The sample holds under 85,000 clones; 75% to 95% are singletons and the top ten take about 0.94%. The material sequenced was PBMCs, taken around atezolizumab (anti-PD-L1) treatment. The TCR was taken from a woman of 80 years or more with urothelial cancer. The chain uses TRBV10-2 and TRBJ2-1; 8 positions match TRBD1. CDR3 protein: CASIPGQAGDEQFF. DNA for the CDR3: TGCGCCAGCATTCCGGGACAGGCGGGCGATGAGCAGTTCTTC.